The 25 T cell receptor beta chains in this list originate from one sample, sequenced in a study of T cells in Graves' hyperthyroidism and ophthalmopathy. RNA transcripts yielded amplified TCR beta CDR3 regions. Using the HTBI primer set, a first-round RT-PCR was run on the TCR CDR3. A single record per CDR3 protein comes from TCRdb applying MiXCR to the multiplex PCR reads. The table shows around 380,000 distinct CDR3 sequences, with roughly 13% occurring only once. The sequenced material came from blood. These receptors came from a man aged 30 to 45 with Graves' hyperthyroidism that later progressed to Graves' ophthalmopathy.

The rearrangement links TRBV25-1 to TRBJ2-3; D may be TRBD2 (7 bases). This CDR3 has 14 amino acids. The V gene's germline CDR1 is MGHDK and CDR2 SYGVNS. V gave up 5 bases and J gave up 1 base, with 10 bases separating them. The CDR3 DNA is TGTGCCAGCAGTCGGGGGGCGGGCACAGATACGCAGTATTTT. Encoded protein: CASSRGAGTDTQYF.

In DNA form, the CDR3 reads TGTGCCAGCAGTGAACCATGGAATTCACCCCTCCACTTT. Amino acid sequence: CASSEPWNSPLHF. This sequence joins TRBV25-1 and TRBJ1-6; D is ambiguous. CDR3 size: 13 residues. Trimming shortened V by 2 bases and J by 7 bases, and 6 bases separated the two germline ends. Germline V gene sequence: CDR1 MGHDK, CDR2 SYGVNS.

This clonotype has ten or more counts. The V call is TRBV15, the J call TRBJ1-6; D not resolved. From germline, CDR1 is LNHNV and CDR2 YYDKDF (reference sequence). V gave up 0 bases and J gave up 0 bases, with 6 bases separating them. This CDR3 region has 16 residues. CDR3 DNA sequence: TGTGCCACCAGCAGAGACCGGAGCTCCTATAATTCACCCCTCCACTTT. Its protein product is CATSRDRSSYNSPLHF.

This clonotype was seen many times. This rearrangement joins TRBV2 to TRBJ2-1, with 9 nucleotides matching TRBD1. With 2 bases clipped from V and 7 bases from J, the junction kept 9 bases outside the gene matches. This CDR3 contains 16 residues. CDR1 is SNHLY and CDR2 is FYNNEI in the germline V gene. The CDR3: CASSEYWTGDGNEQFF. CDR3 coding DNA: TGTGCCAGCAGTGAATACTGGACAGGGGATGGGAATGAGCAGTTCTTC. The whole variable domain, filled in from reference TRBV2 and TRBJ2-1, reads EPEVTQTPSHQVTQMGQEVILRCVPISNHLYFYWYRQILGQKVEFLVSFYNNEISEKSEIFDDQFSVERPDGSNFTLKIRSTKLEDSAMYFCASSEYWTGDGNEQFFGPGTRLTVL.

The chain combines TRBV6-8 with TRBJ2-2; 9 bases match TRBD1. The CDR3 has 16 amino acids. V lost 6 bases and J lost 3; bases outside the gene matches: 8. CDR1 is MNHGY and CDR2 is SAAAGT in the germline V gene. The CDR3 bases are TGTGCCAGCAGATACCTTACAGGGGGCCACACCGGGGAGCTGTTTTTT. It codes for CASRYLTGGHTGELFF.

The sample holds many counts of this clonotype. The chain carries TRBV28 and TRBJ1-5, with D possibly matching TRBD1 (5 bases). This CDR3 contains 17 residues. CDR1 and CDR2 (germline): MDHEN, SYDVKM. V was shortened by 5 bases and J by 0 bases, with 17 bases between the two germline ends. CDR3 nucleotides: TGTGCCAGCAGTATCCCTCCACAGGCCTATAGCAATCAGCCCCAGCATTTT. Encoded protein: CASSIPPQAYSNQPQHF.

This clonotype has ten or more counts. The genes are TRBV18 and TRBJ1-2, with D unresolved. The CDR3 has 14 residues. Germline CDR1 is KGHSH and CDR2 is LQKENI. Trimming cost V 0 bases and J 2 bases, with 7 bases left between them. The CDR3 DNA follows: TGTGCCAGCTCACCACCCTCAGGAAACTATGGCTACACCTTC. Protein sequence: CASSPPSGNYGYTF.

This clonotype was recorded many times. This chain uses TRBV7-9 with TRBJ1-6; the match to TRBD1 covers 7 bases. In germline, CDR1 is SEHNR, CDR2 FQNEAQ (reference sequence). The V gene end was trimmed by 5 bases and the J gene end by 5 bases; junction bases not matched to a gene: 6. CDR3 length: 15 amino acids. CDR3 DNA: TGTGCCAGCAGCCCGCCTACAGGGGATAATTCACCCCTCCACTTT. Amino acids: CASSPPTGDNSPLHF. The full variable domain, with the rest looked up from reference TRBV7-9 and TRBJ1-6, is DTGVSQNPRHKITKRGQNVTFRCDPISEHNRLYWYRQTLGQGPEFLTYFQNEAQLEKSRLLSDRFSAERPKGSFSTLEIQRTEQGDSAMYLCASSPPTGDNSPLHFGNGTRLTVT.

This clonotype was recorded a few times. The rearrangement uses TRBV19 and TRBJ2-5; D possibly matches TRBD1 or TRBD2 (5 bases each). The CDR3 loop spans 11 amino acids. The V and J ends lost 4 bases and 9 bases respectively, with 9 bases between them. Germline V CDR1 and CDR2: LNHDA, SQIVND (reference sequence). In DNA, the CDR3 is TGTGCCAGTAGTAGGGGGAAGGCCCAGTACTTC. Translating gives CASSRGKAQYF.

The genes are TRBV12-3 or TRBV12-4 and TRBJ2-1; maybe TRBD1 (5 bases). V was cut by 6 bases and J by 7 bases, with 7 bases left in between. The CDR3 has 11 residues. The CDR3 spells CASSRQNEQFF. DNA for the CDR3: TGTGCCAGCAGCCGACAGAATGAGCAGTTCTTC.

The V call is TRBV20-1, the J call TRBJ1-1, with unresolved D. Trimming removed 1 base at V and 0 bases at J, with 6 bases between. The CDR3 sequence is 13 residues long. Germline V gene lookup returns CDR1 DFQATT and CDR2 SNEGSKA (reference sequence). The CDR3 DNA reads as TGCAGTGCTAGAGTACCGATGAACACTGAAGCTTTCTTT. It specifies CSARVPMNTEAFF.

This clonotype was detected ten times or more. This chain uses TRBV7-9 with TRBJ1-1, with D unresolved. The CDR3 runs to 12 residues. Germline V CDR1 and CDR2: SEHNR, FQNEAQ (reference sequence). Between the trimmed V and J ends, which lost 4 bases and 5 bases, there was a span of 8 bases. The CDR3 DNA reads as TGTGCCAGCAGCTCCTCAGTTACTGAAGCTTTCTTT. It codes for CASSSSVTEAFF.

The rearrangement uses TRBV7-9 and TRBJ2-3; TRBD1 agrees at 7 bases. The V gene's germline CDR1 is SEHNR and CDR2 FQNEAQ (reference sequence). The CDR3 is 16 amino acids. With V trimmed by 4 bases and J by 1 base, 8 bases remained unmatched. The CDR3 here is CASSWRPTGRTDTQYF. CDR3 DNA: TGTGCCAGCAGCTGGAGGCCGACAGGGCGCACAGATACGCAGTATTTT.

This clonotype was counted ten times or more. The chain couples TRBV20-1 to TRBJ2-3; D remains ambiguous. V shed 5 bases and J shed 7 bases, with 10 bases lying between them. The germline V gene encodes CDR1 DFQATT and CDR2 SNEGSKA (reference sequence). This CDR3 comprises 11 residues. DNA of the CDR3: TGCAGTGCTCCCGTTAGTCATACGCAGTATTTT. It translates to CSAPVSHTQYF.

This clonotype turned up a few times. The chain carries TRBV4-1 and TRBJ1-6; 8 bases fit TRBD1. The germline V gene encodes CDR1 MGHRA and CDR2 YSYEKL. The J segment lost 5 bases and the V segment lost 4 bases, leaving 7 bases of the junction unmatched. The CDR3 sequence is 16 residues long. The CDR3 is CASSRLGQGDNSPLHF. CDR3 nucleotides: TGCGCCAGCAGCCGCCTCGGACAGGGAGATAATTCACCCCTCCACTTT.

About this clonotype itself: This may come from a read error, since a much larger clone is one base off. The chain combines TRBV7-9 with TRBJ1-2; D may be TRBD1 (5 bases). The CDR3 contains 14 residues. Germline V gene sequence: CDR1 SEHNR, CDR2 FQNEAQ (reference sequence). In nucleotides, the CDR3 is TGTGCCAGCAGCTTAGGCCCGGGGGTCTATGGCTACATCTTC. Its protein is CASSLGPGVYGYIF.

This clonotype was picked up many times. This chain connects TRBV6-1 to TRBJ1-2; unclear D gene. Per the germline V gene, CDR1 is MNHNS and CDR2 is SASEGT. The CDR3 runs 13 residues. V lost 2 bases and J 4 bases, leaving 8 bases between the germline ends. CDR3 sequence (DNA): TGTGCCAGCAGTGAAAGGTCGAGCTATGGCTACACCTTC. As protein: CASSERSSYGYTF.

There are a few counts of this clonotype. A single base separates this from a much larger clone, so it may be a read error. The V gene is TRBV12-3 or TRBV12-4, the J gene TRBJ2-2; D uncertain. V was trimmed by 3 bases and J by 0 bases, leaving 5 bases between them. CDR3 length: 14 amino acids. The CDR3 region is CASSFGANTGELFF. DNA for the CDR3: TGTGCCAGCAGTTTCGGAGCGAACACCGGGGAGCTGTTTTTT.

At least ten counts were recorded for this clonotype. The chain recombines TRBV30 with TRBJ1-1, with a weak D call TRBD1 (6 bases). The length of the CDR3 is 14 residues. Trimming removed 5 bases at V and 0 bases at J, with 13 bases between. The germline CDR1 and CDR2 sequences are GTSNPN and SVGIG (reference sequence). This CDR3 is CAWRTAMVNTEAFF. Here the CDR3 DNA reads TGTGCCTGGCGGACAGCTATGGTGAACACTGAAGCTTTCTTT.

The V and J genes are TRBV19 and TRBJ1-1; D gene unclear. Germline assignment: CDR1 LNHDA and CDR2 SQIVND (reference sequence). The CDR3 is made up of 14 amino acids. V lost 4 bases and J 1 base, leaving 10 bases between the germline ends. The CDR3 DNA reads TGTGCCAGTAGTACTGCGGCGGGGAACACTGAAGCTTTCTTT. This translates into CASSTAAGNTEAFF.

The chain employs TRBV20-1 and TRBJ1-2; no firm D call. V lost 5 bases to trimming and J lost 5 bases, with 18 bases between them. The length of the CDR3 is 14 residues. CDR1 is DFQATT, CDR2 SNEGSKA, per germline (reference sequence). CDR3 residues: CSAPPRGFGYGYTF. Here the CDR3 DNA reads TGCAGTGCTCCACCCCGGGGTTTTGGGTATGGCTACACCTTC.

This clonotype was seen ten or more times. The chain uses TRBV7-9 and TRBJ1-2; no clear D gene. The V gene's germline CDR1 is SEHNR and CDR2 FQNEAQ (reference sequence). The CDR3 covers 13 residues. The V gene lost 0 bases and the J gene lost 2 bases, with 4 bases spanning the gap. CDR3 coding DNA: TGTGCCAGCAGCTTAGCAGGAAACTATGGCTACACCTTC. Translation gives CASSLAGNYGYTF. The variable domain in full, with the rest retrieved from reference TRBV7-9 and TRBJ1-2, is DTGVSQNPRHKITKRGQNVTFRCDPISEHNRLYWYRQTLGQGPEFLTYFQNEAQLEKSRLLSDRFSAERPKGSFSTLEIQRTEQGDSAMYLCASSLAGNYGYTFGSGTRLTVV.

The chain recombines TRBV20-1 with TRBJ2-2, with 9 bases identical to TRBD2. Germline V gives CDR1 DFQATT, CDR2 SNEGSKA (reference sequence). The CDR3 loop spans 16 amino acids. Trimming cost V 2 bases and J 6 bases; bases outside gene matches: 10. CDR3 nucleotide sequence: TGCAGTGCTAGAAAAGGCGGGGGGGCTCCTTCCGGGGAGCTGTTTTTT. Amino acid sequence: CSARKGGGAPSGELFF.

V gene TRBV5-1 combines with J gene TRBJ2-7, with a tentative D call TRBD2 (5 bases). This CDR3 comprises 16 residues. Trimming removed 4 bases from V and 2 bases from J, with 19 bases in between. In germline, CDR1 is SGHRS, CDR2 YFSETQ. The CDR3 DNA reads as TGCGCCAGCAGCCCAGATGCGGGCCACTACACCTACGAGCAGTACTTC. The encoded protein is CASSPDAGHYTYEQYF.

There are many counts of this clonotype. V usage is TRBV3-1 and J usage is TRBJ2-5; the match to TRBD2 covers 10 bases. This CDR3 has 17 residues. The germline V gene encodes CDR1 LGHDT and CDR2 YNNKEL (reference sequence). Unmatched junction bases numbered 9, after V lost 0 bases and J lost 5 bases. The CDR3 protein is CASSQDLASGGLETQYF. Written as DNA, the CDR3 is TGTGCCAGCAGCCAAGATCTGGCTAGCGGGGGTTTGGAGACCCAGTACTTC.